The 12 T cell receptor beta chains below all came from one sample that was sequenced in a study of blood T cells in healthy people across ages. A J-beta primer mix and a sample-barcoded 5' primer were used in a second PCR of about 7 to 12 cycles. In TCRdb, the 5' RACE reads were re-called with MiXCR into one record per CDR3 protein. The sample lists hundreds of thousands of distinct CDR3 sequences; around 46% were seen once. The sequenced sample consisted of blood. The receptors here all came from a man aged 25 to 40 in good health.

The chain uses TRBV12-3 or TRBV12-4 and TRBJ2-1; 11 nucleotides agree with TRBD2. The CDR3 runs 16 residues. V lost 4 bases to trimming and J lost 0 bases; unmatched junction nucleotides: 2. CDR3 bases: TGTGCCAGCAGTTCTAGCGGGGGGAGCTCCTACAATGAGCAGTTCTTC. This codes for CASSSSGGSSYNEQFF.

The table lists this clonotype with a count of one. V and J are TRBV20-1 and TRBJ2-1; TRBD2 aligns across 8 bases. Germline trimming cut 5 bases from V and 5 bases from J; bases unmatched to any gene: 11. Germline V gene sequence: CDR1 DFQATT, CDR2 SNEGSKA (reference sequence). This CDR3 has 15 amino acids. CDR3 sequence reads: CSAPGGTYLNNEQFF. CDR3 nucleotides: TGCAGTGCTCCGGGGGGGACTTACCTTAACAATGAGCAGTTCTTC.

The chain links TRBV20-1 to TRBJ2-5; tentatively, D is TRBD2 (6 bases). Trimming shortened V by 5 bases and J by 5 bases, and 12 bases separated the two germline ends. Germline CDR1 is DFQATT and CDR2 is SNEGSKA (reference sequence). The CDR3 contains 12 residues. The CDR3 protein is CSASEGVETQYF. CDR3 DNA: TGCAGTGCTTCGGAGGGTGTCGAGACCCAGTACTTC.

The genes are TRBV9 and TRBJ2-1; the D is unclear. V lost 4 bases and J lost 6, with 14 bases in between. Germline V lookup: CDR1 SGDLS, CDR2 YYNGEE. This CDR3 contains 14 residues. CDR3 DNA sequence: TGTGCCAGCAGCCAACGGTCTTTCTCCAATGAGCAGTTCTTC. It encodes CASSQRSFSNEQFF.

The rearrangement joins TRBV20-1 to TRBJ2-7; the match to TRBD1 covers 8 bases. CDR3 length: 13 amino acids. CDR1 DFQATT and CDR2 SNEGSKA come from the germline V gene (reference sequence). J was trimmed by 4 bases and V by 5 bases; bases with no gene match: 7. The CDR3 here is CSAENRGKYEQYF. Written as DNA, the CDR3 is TGCAGTGCTGAGAACAGGGGGAAGTACGAGCAGTACTTC.

This sequence joins TRBV6-2 or TRBV6-3 and TRBJ2-6; 7 nucleotides line up with TRBD1. The CDR3 contains 16 residues. From germline, CDR1 is MNHEY and CDR2 SVGEGT. The junction had 7 bases not matched to a gene; V was cut back by 6 bases and J by 2 bases. CDR3 DNA: TGTGCCAGCAGAATTCACCAGGGGGCTGGGGCCAACGTCCTGACTTTC. Its protein is CASRIHQGAGANVLTF.

The V gene is TRBV7-9, the J gene TRBJ2-4; 7 bases map to TRBD1. Trimming at V came to 5 bases and at J to 15 bases, leaving 10 bases not matched to a gene. CDR1 and CDR2 from the germline V gene are SEHNR and FQNEAQ (reference sequence). The CDR3 has 12 residues. Here the CDR3 reads CASSPGTDLPYF. CDR3 coding DNA: TGTGCCAGCAGCCCTGGGACAGACCTTCCGTACTTC.

The rearrangement joins TRBV5-1 to TRBJ2-1; 12 nucleotides align to TRBD2. CDR1 and CDR2 (germline): SGHRS, YFSETQ. The CDR3 has 18 amino acids. The V and J ends lost 0 bases and 7 bases, in that order; junction bases with no gene match: 11. The CDR3 DNA follows: TGCGCCAGCAGCTTGGTACCGTCCCTAGCGGGAGGGTTAAATGAGCAGTTCTTC. Translated, it gives CASSLVPSLAGGLNEQFF.

As concerns this clonotype: A read error may account for a junction end that differs from germline. The chain combines TRBV4-1 with TRBJ2-7, with D perhaps TRBD2 (6 bases). Per germline, CDR1 MGHRA and CDR2 YSYEKL. CDR3 size: 13 residues. The CDR3 protein is CAGSPRLAYEQYF. CDR3 in DNA: TGCGCCGGCAGCCCCAGACTAGCCTACGAGCAGTACTTC.

This rearrangement joins TRBV5-1 to TRBJ2-3; no reliable D call. V lost 7 bases, J lost 2 bases, and 14 bases lay in between. The CDR3 has 14 amino acids. Germline V CDR1 and CDR2: SGHRS, YFSETQ. The CDR3 DNA reads as TGCGCCAGCTATCGAGAACAGATCACAGATACGCAGTATTTT. Translating gives CASYREQITDTQYF.

In its sample, this clonotype was seen a few times. The J gene is TRBJ2-7, the V gene TRBV19; TRBD1 agrees at 9 bases. The CDR3 extends over 15 amino acids. Germline V gene sequence: CDR1 LNHDA, CDR2 SQIVND (reference sequence). J was trimmed by 0 bases and V by 3 bases; bases with no gene match: 3. In DNA, the CDR3 is TGTGCCAGTAGTATTGGACAGGGGATCTCCTACGAGCAGTACTTC. This sequence encodes CASSIGQGISYEQYF.

The genes are TRBV12-3 or TRBV12-4 and TRBJ1-2; D is unclear. Trimming took off 0 bases at V and 8 bases at J, with 10 bases between the two ends. This CDR3 comprises 13 residues. CDR3 sequence: CASSLAEGIGYTF. CDR3 bases: TGTGCCAGCAGTTTAGCGGAGGGAATAGGCTACACCTTC.